The 5 T cell receptor beta chains in this list originate from one sample, sequenced in a study of blood T cell repertoires in COVID-19. TCRdb's table, derived via immunoSEQ multiplex PCR, lists solely in-frame clones and lacks some. Of under 45,000 clones in the sample, roughly 87% were seen once. Sequencing used peripheral blood. The receptors shown here come from a woman older than 75 in a cohort sampled during active or convalescent COVID-19.

This rearrangement joins TRBV30 to TRBJ2-7; 7 nucleotides align to TRBD2. This CDR3 has 17 amino acids. J was trimmed by 3 bases and V by 2 bases; bases with no gene match: 16. CDR1 and CDR2 from the germline V gene are GTSNPN and SVGIG (reference sequence). Written as DNA, the CDR3 is TGTGCCTGGAGTCGGGGACTTTTGTGGGCGGGAGTCTACGAGCAGTACTTC. Residues: CAWSRGLLWAGVYEQYF.

The J gene is TRBJ1-4, the V gene TRBV15; D is uncertain. Per germline, CDR1 LNHNV and CDR2 YYDKDF (reference sequence). The ends were cut back, 0 bases at V and 7 bases at J, with 15 bases in the middle. The length of the CDR3 is 16 residues. CDR3 sequence reads: CATSRDRTPRTEKLFF. The CDR3 region has the DNA TGTGCCACCAGCAGAGACCGGACTCCGCGGACTGAAAAACTGTTTTTT. Looking up the rest from reference TRBV15 and TRBJ1-4 gives the full variable domain: DAMVIQNPRYQVTQFGKPVTLSCSQTLNHNVMYWYQQKSSQAPKLLFHYYDKDFNNEADTPDNFQSRRPNTSFCFLDIRSPGLGDTAMYLCATSRDRTPRTEKLFFGSGTQLSVL.

This clone has a handful of counts. The DNA for the CDR3 is TGTGCCACCAGTGAAGCGGGAGGTATCTACAATGAGCAGTTCTTC. This codes for CATSEAGGIYNEQFF. The chain recombines TRBV24-1 with TRBJ2-1; 9 bases align to TRBD2. CDR3 length: 15 amino acids. From germline, CDR1 is KGHDR and CDR2 SFDVKD. Losses at the gene ends were 4 bases for V and 3 bases for J; bases not matched to a gene: 3.

V is TRBV7-2 and J is TRBJ2-7, with unresolved D. This CDR3 is built from 12 residues. Per the germline V gene, CDR1 is SGHTA and CDR2 is FQGNSA. The V gene lost 5 bases and the J gene lost 3 bases, with 8 bases spanning the gap. The CDR3 DNA is TGTGCCAGCAGCCCTACCGGCTACGAGCAGTACTTC. Its translation is CASSPTGYEQYF.

V and J are TRBV30 and TRBJ1-5, with D unclear. Germline-derived CDR1 and CDR2 are GTSNPN and SVGIG (reference sequence). CDR3 length: 14 residues. V lost 0 bases and J 4 bases, leaving 10 bases between the germline ends. Here the CDR3 reads CAWSVHPLNQPQHF. The DNA of the CDR3 is TGTGCCTGGAGTGTACACCCGCTGAATCAGCCCCAGCATTTT. The full variable domain, with the rest looked up from reference TRBV30 and TRBJ1-5, is SQTIHQWPATLVQPVGSPLSLECTVEGTSNPNLYWYRQAAGRGLQLLFYSVGIGQISSEVPQNLSASRPQDRQFILSSKKLLLSDSGFYLCAWSVHPLNQPQHFGDGTRLSIL.